The 29 T cell receptor beta chains presented below share a single source sample, sequenced in a study of identical twins. TCRdb re-called the 5' RACE reads through MiXCR, storing one row per CDR3 protein. The table includes hundreds of thousands of distinct CDR3 sequences, 20% to 25% detected once. A further study also used this sample, focusing on yellow fever vaccine responses in identical twins.

Sequencing was performed on CD4+ T cells sorted from blood. These receptors came from a woman aged 18-30 years in good health.

The chain is built from TRBV12-3 or TRBV12-4 and TRBJ2-2; 7 bases match TRBD2. V lost 3 bases to trimming and J lost 5 bases; unmatched junction nucleotides: 6. The CDR3 length is 15 residues. The CDR3 sequence is CASSFGGGGTGELFF. CDR3 bases: TGTGCCAGCAGTTTTGGCGGGGGAGGGACCGGGGAGCTGTTTTTT.

The chain links TRBV5-1 to TRBJ2-1, with 8 positions matching TRBD2. The CDR3 runs to 16 residues. In germline, CDR1 is SGHRS, CDR2 YFSETQ. V gave up 4 bases and J gave up 6 bases; unmatched junction bases: 12. CDR3 region: CASSPGLGLVPNEQFF. In DNA form, the CDR3 reads TGCGCCAGCAGCCCTGGTCTGGGACTAGTACCCAATGAGCAGTTCTTC.

This clonotype was counted only a few times. The V gene is TRBV21-1, the J gene TRBJ1-2; the DNA was not used to check the table's D call, TRBD1. TRBV21-1 is an annotated pseudogene. This CDR3 has 15 residues. CDR3 loop: CASSTGGQGNYGYTF. CDR3 nucleotide sequence: TGTGCCAGCAGCACAGGAGGACAGGGAAACTATGGCTACACCTTC.

This clonotype was found a few times. The V gene is TRBV29-1, the J gene TRBJ1-2, with D perhaps matching TRBD1 (6 bases). The CDR3 consists of 13 residues. Germline CDR1 reads SQVTM; CDR2 reads ANQGSEA. V was shortened by 7 bases and J by 2 bases, with 14 bases between the two germline ends. The CDR3 loop is CSDKDSGNYGYTF. The CDR3 DNA sequence: TGCAGCGACAAGGACAGCGGAAACTATGGCTACACCTTC.

This clonotype was recorded a few times. The rearrangement uses TRBV2 and TRBJ2-1; D perhaps matches TRBD1 (8 bases). V was clipped by 1 base and J by 6 bases, with 13 bases between them. This CDR3 has 15 residues. The germline gives CDR1 SNHLY, CDR2 FYNNEI. This CDR3 reads CASSEGQGRVNEQFF. The CDR3 nucleotides are TGTGCCAGCAGTGAAGGACAGGGGAGGGTCAATGAGCAGTTCTTC.

This clonotype was seen only a few times. The chain joins TRBV5-1 to TRBJ2-1; 8 bases match TRBD2. The CDR3 sequence is 17 residues long. The trim removed 7 bases at V and 5 bases at J, leaving 17 bases unmatched. The germline V gene has CDR1 SGHRS and CDR2 YFSETQ. For the CDR3, the DNA is TGCGCCAGCGCATTGGGCCGTACTAGCGGAGGAAACAATGAGCAGTTCTTC. It is translated as CASALGRTSGGNNEQFF.

A few counts support this clonotype. The rearrangement links TRBV4-1 to TRBJ2-7; 8 nucleotides line up with TRBD1. From germline, CDR1 is MGHRA and CDR2 YSYEKL. This CDR3 is 15 amino acids long. V lost 4 bases to trimming and J lost 2 bases; unmatched junction nucleotides: 7. CDR3 coding DNA: TGCGCCAGCAGCCCCCGGACAGGGAGTCCCTACGAGCAGTACTTC. This sequence encodes CASSPRTGSPYEQYF.

This clonotype was counted between two and nine times. The chain links TRBV7-8 to TRBJ2-2; no definite D call. There are 11 residues in the CDR3. V lost 6 bases, J lost 9 bases, and 8 bases lay in between. The germline gives CDR1 SGHVS, CDR2 FQNEAQ. The CDR3 sequence: CASSKGRELFF. CDR3 DNA sequence: TGTGCCAGCAGTAAAGGGCGGGAGCTGTTTTTT. Full variable domain (missing parts from reference TRBV7-8 and TRBJ2-2): GAGVSQSPRYKVAKRGQDVALRCDPISGHVSLFWYQQALGQGPEFLTYFQNEAQLDKSGLPSDRFFAERPEGSVSTLKIQRTQQEDSAVYLCASSKGRELFFGEGSRLTVL.

This clonotype came up a few times. V and J are TRBV5-1 and TRBJ2-2; D gene ambiguous. Trimming stripped 5 bases from V and 1 base from J, with 9 bases between. Germline-derived CDR1 and CDR2 are SGHRS and YFSETQ. The CDR3 loop spans 14 amino acids. The CDR3 DNA reads TGCGCCAGCAGAGAGACGGTGAACACCGGGGAGCTGTTTTTT. Its protein product is CASRETVNTGELFF.

This clonotype showed up many times. The chain is built from TRBV5-1 and TRBJ1-2, with a possible D match to TRBD1 (5 bases). The CDR3 has 12 residues. V was cut by 3 bases and J by 5 bases, with 8 bases left in between. In germline, CDR1 is SGHRS, CDR2 YFSETQ. This CDR3 is CASSYDSYGYTF. The CDR3 region has the DNA TGCGCCAGCAGCTACGACAGTTATGGCTACACCTTC.

This sequence joins TRBV12-3 or TRBV12-4 and TRBJ1-2; no firm D call. V lost 3 bases and J lost 4, with 12 bases in between. This CDR3 spans 14 amino acids. The CDR3 loop is CASSFRNRVYGYTF. The CDR3 nucleotides read TGTGCCAGCAGTTTTCGAAATAGGGTCTATGGCTACACCTTC.

J is TRBJ2-5 and V is TRBV20-1; 9 bases are a match to TRBD2. Looked up from germline, CDR1 is DFQATT and CDR2 is SNEGSKA (reference sequence). V was pared by 3 bases and J by 5 bases, with 7 bases of the junction left unmatched. The CDR3 is 14 amino acids. This CDR3 reads CSASIGSGSETQYF. The DNA of the CDR3 is TGCAGTGCTAGTATTGGTAGCGGGAGTGAGACCCAGTACTTC.

The V gene is TRBV24-1, the J gene TRBJ2-5; 7 nucleotides agree with TRBD1. V shed 4 bases, J shed 1 base, and the junction held 5 bases outside the gene matches. The CDR3 spans 15 residues. The germline gives CDR1 KGHDR, CDR2 SFDVKD. The CDR3 nucleotides are TGTGCCACCAGTGACCCCGGGACAGTCCAAGAGACCCAGTACTTC. Protein product: CATSDPGTVQETQYF.

The chain has TRBV3-1 and TRBJ2-7, with 7 nucleotides matching TRBD1. The CDR3 spans 16 residues. Germline values: CDR1 LGHDT, CDR2 YNNKEL (reference sequence). J gave up 2 bases and V 4 bases, and 11 bases lay outside the gene matches. CDR3 nucleotides: TGTGCCAGCAGCCCCCCCCGACAGGGACGCGCCTACGAGCAGTACTTC. Protein product: CASSPPRQGRAYEQYF.

The rearrangement joins TRBV12-3 or TRBV12-4 to TRBJ2-1, with D unclear. This CDR3 spans 13 amino acids. Trimming pared 4 bases from V and 2 bases from J, leaving 6 bases between. The CDR3 is CASSSRPYNEQFF. The CDR3 coding sequence is TGTGCCAGCAGTTCTAGGCCCTACAATGAGCAGTTCTTC.

This clonotype was picked up a small number of times. The chain links TRBV5-1 to TRBJ2-3; no clear D gene. The CDR3 is 15 amino acids. Looked up from germline, CDR1 is SGHRS and CDR2 is YFSETQ. The V gene lost 3 bases and the J gene lost 4 bases, with 15 bases spanning the gap. The CDR3 sequence: CASSSRQLMADTQYF. CDR3 sequence (DNA): TGCGCCAGCAGCTCTCGTCAGCTAATGGCAGATACGCAGTATTTT.

This clonotype was recorded a few times. The gene calls are TRBV5-1 and TRBJ2-1, with D unresolved. The CDR3 is made up of 13 amino acids. V dropped 3 bases and J dropped 7 bases, with 11 bases sitting between them. Germline CDR1 and CDR2: SGHRS and YFSETQ. DNA of the CDR3: TGCGCCAGCAGCTCGGCCGTGGAAAATGAGCAGTTCTTC. Translating it yields CASSSAVENEQFF.

This rearrangement joins TRBV3-1 to TRBJ2-3, with 7 bases that match TRBD2. This CDR3 has 17 residues. The germline V gene encodes CDR1 LGHDT and CDR2 YNNKEL (reference sequence). After removal of 4 bases from V and 2 bases from J, the junction contained 12 bases not matched to a gene. Here the CDR3 reads CASSLRRVAGYTDTQYF. CDR3 coding DNA: TGTGCCAGCAGCCTCAGGAGAGTAGCGGGTTACACAGATACGCAGTATTTT.

This clonotype was picked up a small number of times. V gene TRBV5-1 combines with J gene TRBJ2-7, with D possibly matching TRBD1 (5 bases). Germline-derived CDR1 and CDR2 are SGHRS and YFSETQ. The ends were cut back, 0 bases at V and 3 bases at J, with 10 bases in the middle. This CDR3 region has 14 residues. CDR3 nucleotides: TGCGCCAGCAGCTTGGCCTGGGGCTACTACGAGCAGTACGTC. This encodes CASSLAWGYYEQYV.

V and J are TRBV6-5 and TRBJ2-3, with TRBD2 matching 13 bases. V gave up 6 bases and J gave up 4 bases; unmatched junction bases: 10. CDR1 and CDR2 from the germline V gene are MNHEY and SVGAGI. CDR3 length: 17 amino acids. The CDR3 DNA is TGTGCCAGCAGAGGACTAGCGGGGGCACGCCTGTCAGATACGCAGTATTTT. Its protein is CASRGLAGARLSDTQYF.

This clonotype was seen a few times. V and J are TRBV11-3 and TRBJ2-7; maybe TRBD1 (5 bases). The CDR3 runs to 13 residues. Trimming removed 6 bases at V and 1 base at J, with 10 bases between. Germline CDR1 is SGHNT and CDR2 is YENEEA. CDR3 bases: TGTGCCAGCAGGCCCCGACAGTCCTACGAGCAGTACTTC. It yields the protein CASRPRQSYEQYF.

This clonotype was recorded a few times. V usage is TRBV20-1 and J usage is TRBJ2-3; D gene uncertain. Germline CDR1 is DFQATT and CDR2 is SNEGSKA (reference sequence). V was shortened by 1 base and J by 2 bases, with 10 bases between the two germline ends. CDR3 length: 14 residues. DNA for the CDR3: TGCAGTGCTAGAGTGGAGCGCGTCACAGATACGCAGTATTTT. Translation: CSARVERVTDTQYF.

This clonotype was seen a handful of times. The chain joins TRBV5-1 to TRBJ1-1; D unclear. The germline V and J ends were trimmed by 7 bases and 4 bases, with 11 bases remaining between them. The CDR3 runs 12 residues. CDR1 SGHRS and CDR2 YFSETQ come from the germline V gene. In DNA, the CDR3 is TGCGCCAGCTCAAACGGGAGCACTGAAGCTTTCTTT. Encoded protein: CASSNGSTEAFF. Complete variable domain (other parts from reference TRBV5-1 and TRBJ1-1): KAGVTQTPRYLIKTRGQQVTLSCSPISGHRSVSWYQQTPGQGLQFLFEYFSETQRNKGNFPGRFSGRQFSNSRSEMNVSTLELGDSALYLCASSNGSTEAFFGQGTRLTVV.

The CDR3 bases are TGTGCCAGCAGCCCCCCGGGACAGAGACGCTACGAGCAGTACTTC. It specifies CASSPPGQRRYEQYF. The rearrangement links TRBV28 to TRBJ2-7; 7 nucleotides align to TRBD1. Looked up from germline, CDR1 is MDHEN and CDR2 is SYDVKM. This CDR3 comprises 15 residues. J lost 3 bases, V lost 6 bases, and 11 bases had no gene match.

The rearrangement joins TRBV2 to TRBJ2-3; D unclear. This CDR3 comprises 12 residues. Germline V gene data show CDR1 as SNHLY and CDR2 as FYNNEI. V was shortened by 9 bases and J by 2 bases, with 9 bases between the two germline ends. CDR3: CARSNATDTQYF. The CDR3, as DNA: TGTGCCAGATCTAATGCCACAGATACGCAGTATTTT.

The chain links TRBV2 to TRBJ2-3; 10 positions agree with TRBD1. V shed 8 bases, J shed 4 bases, and the junction held 15 bases outside the gene matches. Germline V gene sequence: CDR1 SNHLY, CDR2 FYNNEI. The length of the CDR3 is 17 residues. This CDR3 reads CASCRDRGKKVSDTQYF. Here the CDR3 DNA reads TGTGCCAGCTGCCGGGACAGGGGCAAGAAGGTCTCAGATACGCAGTATTTT.

This rearrangement joins TRBV20-1 to TRBJ2-5; 11 bases align to TRBD2. V shed 3 bases, J shed 3 bases, and the junction held 9 bases outside the gene matches. The CDR3 totals 16 residues. The germline gives CDR1 DFQATT, CDR2 SNEGSKA (reference sequence). DNA of the CDR3: TGCAGTGCTAGCCCTGGAGCTAGCGGGGGGAAAGAGACCCAGTACTTC. This translates into CSASPGASGGKETQYF.

A few counts support this clonotype. The J gene is TRBJ2-2, the V gene TRBV7-2, with D possibly matching TRBD1 (6 bases). Trimming removed 1 base at V and 2 bases at J, with 14 bases between. CDR1 and CDR2 from the germline V gene are SGHTA and FQGNSA. This CDR3 contains 17 residues. The CDR3 reads CASSLGPQGINTGELFF. The DNA of the CDR3 is TGTGCCAGCAGCTTAGGCCCTCAGGGGATTAACACCGGGGAGCTGTTTTTT. Full variable domain (missing parts from reference TRBV7-2 and TRBJ2-2): GAGVSQSPSNKVTEKGKDVELRCDPISGHTALYWYRQSLGQGLEFLIYFQGNSAPDKSGLPSDRFSAERTGGSVSTLTIQRTQQEDSAVYLCASSLGPQGINTGELFFGEGSRLTVL.

The chain uses TRBV7-2 and TRBJ2-5; the match to TRBD2 covers 8 bases. V shed 1 base and J 4 bases; nucleotides not matched to a gene: 2. Germline values: CDR1 SGHTA, CDR2 FQGNSA. There are 14 residues in the CDR3. CDR3 DNA sequence: TGTGCCAGCAGCTTAGACGGGAGGGGAGAGACCCAGTACTTC. Protein product: CASSLDGRGETQYF.